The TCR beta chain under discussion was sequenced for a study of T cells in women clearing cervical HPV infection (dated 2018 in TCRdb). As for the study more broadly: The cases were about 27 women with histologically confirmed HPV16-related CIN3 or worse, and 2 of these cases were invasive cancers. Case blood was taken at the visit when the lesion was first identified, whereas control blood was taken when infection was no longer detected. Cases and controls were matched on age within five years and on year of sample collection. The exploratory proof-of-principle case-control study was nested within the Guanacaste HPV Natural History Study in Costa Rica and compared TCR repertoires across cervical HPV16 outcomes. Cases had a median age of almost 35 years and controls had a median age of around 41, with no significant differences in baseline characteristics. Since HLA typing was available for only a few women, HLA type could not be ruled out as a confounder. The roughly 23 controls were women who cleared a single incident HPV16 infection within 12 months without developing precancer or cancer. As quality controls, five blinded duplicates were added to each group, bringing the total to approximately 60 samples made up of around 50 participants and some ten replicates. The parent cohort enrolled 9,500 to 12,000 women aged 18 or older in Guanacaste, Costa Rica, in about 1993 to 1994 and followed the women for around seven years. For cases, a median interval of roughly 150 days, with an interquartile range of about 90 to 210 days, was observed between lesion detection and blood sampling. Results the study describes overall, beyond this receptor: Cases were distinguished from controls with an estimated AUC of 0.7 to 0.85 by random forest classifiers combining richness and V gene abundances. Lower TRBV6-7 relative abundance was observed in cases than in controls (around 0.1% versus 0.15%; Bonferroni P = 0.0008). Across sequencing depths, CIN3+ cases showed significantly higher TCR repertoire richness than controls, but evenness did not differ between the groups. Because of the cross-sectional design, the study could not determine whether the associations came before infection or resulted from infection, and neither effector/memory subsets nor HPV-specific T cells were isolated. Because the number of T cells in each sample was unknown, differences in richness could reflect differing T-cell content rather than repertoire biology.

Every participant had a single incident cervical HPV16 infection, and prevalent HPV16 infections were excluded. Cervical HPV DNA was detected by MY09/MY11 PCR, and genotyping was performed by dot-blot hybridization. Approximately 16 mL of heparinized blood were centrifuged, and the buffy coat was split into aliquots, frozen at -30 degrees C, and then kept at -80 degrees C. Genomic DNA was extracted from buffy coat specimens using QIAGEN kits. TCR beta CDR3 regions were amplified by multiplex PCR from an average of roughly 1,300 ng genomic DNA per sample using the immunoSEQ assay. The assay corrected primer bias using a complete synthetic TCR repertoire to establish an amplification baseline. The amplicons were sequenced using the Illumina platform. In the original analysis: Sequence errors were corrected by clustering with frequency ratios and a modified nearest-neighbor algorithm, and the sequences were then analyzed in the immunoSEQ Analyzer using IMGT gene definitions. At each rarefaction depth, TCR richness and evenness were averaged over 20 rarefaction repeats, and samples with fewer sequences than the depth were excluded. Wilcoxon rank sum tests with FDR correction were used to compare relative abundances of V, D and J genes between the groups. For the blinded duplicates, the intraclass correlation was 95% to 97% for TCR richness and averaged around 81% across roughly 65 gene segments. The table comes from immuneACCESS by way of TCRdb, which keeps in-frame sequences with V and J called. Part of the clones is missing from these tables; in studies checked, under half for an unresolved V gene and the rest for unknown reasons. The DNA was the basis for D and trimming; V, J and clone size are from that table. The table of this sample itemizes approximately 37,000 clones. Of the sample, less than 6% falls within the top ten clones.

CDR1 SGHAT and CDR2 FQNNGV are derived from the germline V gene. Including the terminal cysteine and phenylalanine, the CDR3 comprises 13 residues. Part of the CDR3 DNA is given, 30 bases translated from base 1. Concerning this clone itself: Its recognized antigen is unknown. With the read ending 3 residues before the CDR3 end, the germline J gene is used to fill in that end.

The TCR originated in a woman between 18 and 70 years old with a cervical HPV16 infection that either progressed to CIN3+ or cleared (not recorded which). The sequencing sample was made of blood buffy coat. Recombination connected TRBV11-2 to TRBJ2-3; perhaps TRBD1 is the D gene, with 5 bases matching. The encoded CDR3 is CASRAGNNQPQYF. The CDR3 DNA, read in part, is TGTGCCAGTAGAGCAGGGAACAATCAGCCG.